This T cell receptor (beta chain) was retrieved from a study of T cell responses to AZD1222 COVID-19 vaccine. Study summary: Second-dose recipients at about 4 or about 12 weeks were treated as one pooled group.

There are a few counts of this clone. The method was immunoSEQ multiplex PCR; TCRdb's version includes in-frame clones alone and lacks a portion of them. Among 150,000 to 200,000 clones listed, approximately 93% were seen once. The input for sequencing was peripheral blood, taken on day 0 of AZD1222 vaccination. This sequence was found in an adult in good health.

Here the CDR3 reads CASSAQGAQDEQYF. Here the CDR3 DNA reads TGTGCCAGCTCAGCTCAGGGGGCGCAGGACGAGCAGTACTTC. The V gene is TRBV18, the J gene TRBJ2-7; 8 positions agree with TRBD1. The CDR3 is 14 residues long. The trim removed 5 bases at V and 5 bases at J, leaving 8 bases unmatched. CDR1 and CDR2 (germline): KGHSH, LQKENI.